The subject of this entry is one TCR beta chain. The antigen is not known. This CDR3 has 13 amino acids. V lost 1 base to trimming and J lost 6 bases, with 8 bases between them. Germline V gene data show CDR1 as KGHSH and CDR2 as LQKENI. This entry comes from a study of T cells in Graves' hyperthyroidism and ophthalmopathy. Points from the study as a whole: Most thyroid clonotypes expanded above 0.001 appeared in blood too. The model forecast ophthalmopathy, anticipating it by a median around 6.5 months before onset. Ophthalmopathy stood apart from stable hyperthyroidism in a 13 V-J model.

There were TCR beta CDR3 regions amplified from RNA transcripts. Primed by the HTBI set, a first-round RT-PCR was run on the TCR CDR3. TCRdb called the multiplex PCR reads again in MiXCR, with one record for every CDR3 protein. The repertoire holds about 420,000 distinct CDR3 sequences, with around 15% as singletons. The study defined stable Graves' hyperthyroidism as no ophthalmopathy progression within 18 months. The specimen was blood. The chain is built from TRBV18 and TRBJ2-3; D call uncertain. This receptor was taken from a woman between 18 and 29 years old with Graves' hyperthyroidism. CDR3 in DNA: TGTGCCAGCTCACCACGGGGTTGGGATACGCAGTATTTT. Translating gives CASSPRGWDTQYF.